Following are 23 T cell receptor beta chains from one sample sequenced in a study of CD8+CD57+ T cells in acquired aplastic anemia. The template used for profiling TCR beta VDJ and CDR3 was genomic DNA. TCRdb ran MiXCR on the reads and lists one entry per CDR3 protein. Among some 180,000 distinct CDR3 sequences listed, approximately 45% were seen once. Sample: sorted CD4+, CD8+, or CD8+CD57+ T cells (not recorded which) from PBMCs. The receptor source for this set is a human donor in good health.

The V gene is TRBV10-3, the J gene TRBJ1-2; D possibly corresponds to TRBD1 (6 bases). The germline CDR1 and CDR2 sequences are ENHRY and SYGVKD. The V gene lost 1 base and the J gene lost 3 bases, with 15 bases spanning the gap. The CDR3 spans 16 residues. The CDR3 is CAISELSGANDYGYTF. The CDR3 DNA sequence: TGTGCCATCAGTGAGTTGTCGGGGGCGAACGACTATGGCTACACCTTC.

This clonotype was seen ten or more times. The genes are TRBV5-1 and TRBJ2-3, with D maybe TRBD1 (5 bases). The CDR3 is 17 residues long. With 0 bases removed from V and 3 bases from J, the gap between germline ends came to 17 bases. Per the germline V gene, CDR1 is SGHRS and CDR2 is YFSETQ. The CDR3 sequence is CASSLGLGGARTDTQYF. The CDR3 nucleotides read TGCGCCAGCAGCTTGGGTTTGGGTGGGGCAAGGACAGATACGCAGTATTTT.

This clonotype was observed once. A clone one base away is much larger, so this may be a read error. The CDR3 does not close with the conserved phenylalanine or tryptophan, likely indicating a read error. The chain couples TRBV12-3 or TRBV12-4 to TRBJ1-4; D gene uncertain. V lost 5 bases and J lost 7, with 11 bases in between. The CDR3 consists of 13 residues. The CDR3 loop is CASSVMGVEKLFS. The CDR3 DNA sequence: TGTGCCAGCAGTGTGATGGGTGTTGAAAAACTGTTTTCT.

The sample holds a few counts of this clonotype. The rearrangement joins TRBV10-3 to TRBJ2-5; unclear D gene. CDR3 length equals 14 residues. Germline CDR1 and CDR2: ENHRY and SYGVKD. Trimming left V 6 bases short and J 5 bases short, with 16 bases between. The CDR3 protein is CAIRDGSAGETQYF. The CDR3 DNA reads TGTGCCATCAGGGACGGGTCCGCCGGGGAGACCCAGTACTTC.

This clonotype was recorded many times. The rearrangement links TRBV7-2 to TRBJ2-1, with D hard to call. The ends were cut back, 5 bases at V and 12 bases at J, with 14 bases in the middle. The germline gives CDR1 SGHTA, CDR2 FQGNSA. The length of the CDR3 is 12 residues. CDR3 nucleotides: TGTGCCAGCAGCACTGTGACGGGTGTGCAGTTCTTC. It specifies CASSTVTGVQFF.

This clonotype has at least ten counts. The chain carries TRBV5-1 and TRBJ1-6; D call uncertain. Between the trimmed V and J ends, which lost 0 bases and 9 bases, there was a span of 7 bases. In germline, CDR1 is SGHRS, CDR2 YFSETQ. CDR3 size: 13 residues. Here the CDR3 DNA reads TGCGCCAGCAGCTTGGGAATAGGTTCACCCCTCCACTTT. It encodes CASSLGIGSPLHF.

This rearrangement joins TRBV20-1 to TRBJ2-5; D unresolved. With 0 bases removed from V and 3 bases from J, the gap between germline ends came to 11 bases. This CDR3 has 14 residues. From germline, CDR1 is DFQATT and CDR2 SNEGSKA (reference sequence). In nucleotides, the CDR3 is TGCAGTGCTAGAGATCCCAGGATTGAAGAGACCCAGTACTTC. Protein product: CSARDPRIEETQYF.

The rearrangement links TRBV6-5 to TRBJ2-7, with TRBD1 as a possible D gene (5 bases). V lost 2 bases and J lost 3, with 8 bases in between. The germline CDR1 and CDR2 sequences are MNHEY and SVGAGI. This CDR3 has 13 amino acids. CDR3 in amino acids: CASSYDSGYEQYF. CDR3 sequence (DNA): TGTGCCAGCAGTTACGACAGTGGCTACGAGCAGTACTTC.

This clonotype was observed many times. This chain links TRBV29-1 with TRBJ1-5, with D possibly matching TRBD1 (5 bases). Germline CDR1 is SQVTM and CDR2 is ANQGSEA. The CDR3 sequence is 12 residues long. Trimming took off 6 bases at V and 4 bases at J, with 10 bases between the two ends. CDR3 DNA: TGCAGCGTGGGGACCCCGAATCAGCCCCAGCATTTT. This gives the protein CSVGTPNQPQHF.

The chain recombines TRBV10-3 with TRBJ1-2; D is unresolved. The germline V and J ends were trimmed by 4 bases and 6 bases, with 18 bases remaining between them. The CDR3 covers 15 residues. Germline CDR1 reads ENHRY; CDR2 reads SYGVKD. The CDR3 spells CAISGLAGGHDGYTF. CDR3 DNA sequence: TGTGCCATCAGTGGACTAGCGGGAGGGCACGATGGCTACACCTTC.

The chain uses TRBV6-1 and TRBJ1-2, with 7 bases lining up with TRBD1. Trimming took 8 bases from V and 4 from J; bases not matched to a gene: 10. CDR1 and CDR2 from the germline V gene are MNHNS and SASEGT. This CDR3 has 14 residues. The CDR3 nucleotides read TGTGCCAGCCACCCCGCCGACAGGGTCTATGGCTACACCTTC. It is translated as CASHPADRVYGYTF.

This rearrangement joins TRBV27 to TRBJ2-7; no reliable D call. CDR3 size: 13 residues. Trimming shortened V by 5 bases and J by 7 bases, and 15 bases separated the two germline ends. CDR1 is MNHEY, CDR2 SMNVEV, per germline (reference sequence). This CDR3 reads CASSTRPEREQYF. The CDR3 DNA reads TGTGCCAGCAGTACTCGACCAGAGAGGGAGCAGTACTTC.

The chain recombines TRBV11-3 with TRBJ2-2; maybe TRBD1 (5 bases). The CDR3 contains 15 residues. V gave up 2 bases and J gave up 6 bases, with 13 bases separating them. The germline V gene has CDR1 SGHNT and CDR2 YENEEA. CDR3 DNA: TGTGCCAGCAGCTTAAAGGGGATTTGGGCCGGGGAGCTGTTTTTT. The encoded protein is CASSLKGIWAGELFF.

The chain is built from TRBV2 and TRBJ2-2; TRBD1 is a possible D gene (5 bases). V was cut by 6 bases and J by 4 bases, with 12 bases left in between. This CDR3 comprises 14 residues. Germline V lookup: CDR1 SNHLY, CDR2 FYNNEI. The CDR3 coding sequence is TGTGCCAGCAGGGCCAGGGAAACCACCGGGGAGCTGTTTTTT. It specifies CASRARETTGELFF.

About this clonotype: One junction end does not reproduce the germline sequence, and a read error may be involved. This chain uses TRBV15 with TRBJ1-5, with D hard to call. This CDR3 contains 11 residues. CDR1 LNHNV and CDR2 YYDKDF come from the germline V gene (reference sequence). The CDR3 loop is CAASSDQPQHF. CDR3 sequence (DNA): TGTGCCGCCAGCAGCGACCAGCCCCAGCATTTT.

This clonotype was detected a few times. The chain combines TRBV6-1 with TRBJ1-3; D may be TRBD1 (6 bases). V shed 3 bases and J shed 3 bases, with 12 bases lying between them. Germline values: CDR1 MNHNS, CDR2 SASEGT. This CDR3 is 15 amino acids long. As DNA, the CDR3 is TGTGCCAGCAGTGACGTGATCAGGGGTGGAAACACCATATATTTT. Its protein is CASSDVIRGGNTIYF.

The chain joins TRBV19 to TRBJ2-2; unclear D gene. Germline CDR1 reads LNHDA; CDR2 reads SQIVND (reference sequence). This CDR3 has 17 residues. Trimming removed 7 bases at V and 5 bases at J, with 23 bases between. The CDR3 nucleotides are TGTGCCAGTAACCCATGGGGTGGAAGGCCCTTTACCGGGGAGCTGTTTTTT. Translating gives CASNPWGGRPFTGELFF. Full variable domain (missing parts from reference TRBV19 and TRBJ2-2): DGGITQSPKYLFRKEGQNVTLSCEQNLNHDAMYWYRQDPGQGLRLIYYSQIVNDFQKGDIAEGYSVSREKKESFPLTVTSAQKNPTAFYLCASNPWGGRPFTGELFFGEGSRLTVL.

This clonotype was picked up many times. The genes are TRBV20-1 and TRBJ2-3; tentatively, D is TRBD1 (6 bases). V was cut by 4 bases and J by 0 bases, with 14 bases left in between. CDR1 is DFQATT and CDR2 is SNEGSKA in the germline V gene (reference sequence). The CDR3 spans 15 residues. The CDR3 bases are TGCAGTGCTATTATCCCCAGGGGTAGCACAGATACGCAGTATTTT. This translates into CSAIIPRGSTDTQYF.

This clonotype has only a few counts. The rearrangement links TRBV10-1 to TRBJ2-1; TRBD2 agrees at 16 bases. CDR3 length: 16 residues. Unmatched junction bases numbered 7, after V lost 4 bases and J lost 10 bases. CDR1 and CDR2 (germline): WNHNN, SYGVQD (reference sequence). The CDR3 is CASSAQGLAGGQEQFF. The CDR3 DNA reads TGCGCCAGCAGTGCACAGGGACTAGCGGGAGGGCAAGAGCAGTTCTTC.

The V gene is TRBV19, the J gene TRBJ2-7; D not certain. The CDR3 is 14 residues long. Germline CDR1 reads LNHDA; CDR2 reads SQIVND (reference sequence). The V end was cut by 5 bases, the J end by 4 bases, with 15 bases between. The CDR3 DNA is TGTGCCAGTAGTCCTGGGTCCTCTGGGTACGAGCAGTACTTC. This translates into CASSPGSSGYEQYF.

Ten or more counts support this clonotype. The chain couples TRBV5-1 to TRBJ2-1, with TRBD2 as a possible D gene (5 bases). Germline assignment: CDR1 SGHRS and CDR2 YFSETQ. This CDR3 is built from 13 residues. Trimming removed 2 bases from V and 7 bases from J, with 10 bases in between. The CDR3 region is CASSLGLDNEQFF. CDR3 in DNA: TGCGCCAGCAGCTTAGGACTGGATAATGAGCAGTTCTTC.

This clonotype has a count of ten or more. CDR3 DNA: TGCAGCGCCCGAGGCACCAAACAAGAGACCCAGTACTTC. Translation: CSARGTKQETQYF. The J gene is TRBJ2-5, the V gene TRBV29-1, with unresolved D. This CDR3 is 13 amino acids long. Germline V CDR1 and CDR2: SQVTM, ANQGSEA. Deletions cut 7 bases from V and 2 bases from J, with 14 bases between.

The chain is built from TRBV6-1 and TRBJ1-2, with 8 nucleotides matching TRBD1. Trimming cost V 5 bases and J 5 bases; bases outside gene matches: 7. Germline lookup yields CDR1 MNHNS and CDR2 SASEGT. The CDR3 is made up of 14 amino acids. DNA for the CDR3: TGTGCCAGCAGTAGGGACAGGTCAGGGTATGGCTACACCTTC. Encoded protein: CASSRDRSGYGYTF.